The present TCR beta chain was sequenced within a study of CD8+ T cells in alopecia areata. Study as a whole: Severity scores in treated patients reflected the percentage of scalp affected.

Treatment noted: oral pan-JAK inhibitor, 5-10 mg twice daily. RNA extraction and reverse transcription yielded cDNA as sequencing template. Clones were sequenced by immunoSEQ multiplex PCR, and TCRdb holds only the in-frame ones, with some missing. The sample carries around 210,000 clones, about 64% recorded once. The source is a human donor with alopecia areata. Here the sequenced sample was CD4+ T cells sorted from blood, taken at week 4, from a patient treated with tofacitinib.

DNA of the CDR3: TGTGCCAGCAGCTTGGGACACCAAACCTATGGCTACACCTTC. Translated: CASSLGHQTYGYTF. The genes are TRBV5-4 and TRBJ1-2, with D uncertain. This CDR3 has 14 residues. Germline V gene lookup returns CDR1 SGHNT and CDR2 YYREEE (reference sequence). Trimming removed 0 bases at V and 4 bases at J, with 10 bases between.